Reported below is one T cell receptor beta chain. UMIs and a universal primer site were added when TCR cDNA was made by 5'RACE template switching. MiXCR was run by TCRdb on the 5' RACE reads, yielding one entry per CDR3 protein. The sample holds under 400,000 distinct CDR3 sequences; roughly an eighth are singletons and the top ten take 2.5% to 4%. V gave up 6 bases and J gave up 4 bases, with 14 bases separating them. There are 14 residues in the CDR3. Germline V lookup: CDR1 MNHNY, CDR2 SVGAGI (reference sequence). This specimen comes from a study of T cells after yellow fever vaccination. The source is a man aged 18 to 30 who received the YFV17D yellow fever vaccine. This chain joins TRBV6-6 and TRBJ2-3; tentative D call: TRBD1 (5 bases). The source material was CD4+ T cells sorted from PBMCs, sampled 15 days after the yellow fever booster vaccination. The CDR3 region is CASRLLGASDTQYF. The DNA of the CDR3 is TGTGCCAGCAGACTCCTTGGGGCCTCAGATACGCAGTATTTT.